The 27 T cell receptor beta chains below all came from one sample that was sequenced in a study of STAT3 mutations in large granular lymphocyte leukemia. Sequenced by immunoSEQ multiplex PCR; TCRdb stores in-frame clones only, minus some. The data show 10,000 to 15,000 clones, just over 85% seen once. General study findings and limits: In T-cell large granular lymphocyte leukemia, about half of patients showed multiple immunodominant subclonotypes.

Their antigens remain unidentified. Sequences were obtained from PBMCs. The receptors come from a human donor with T large granular lymphocyte leukemia. Some clones in this sample may be carry-over from other donors' samples.

The V gene is TRBV10-1, the J gene TRBJ2-5; 7 bases fit TRBD1. The V gene's germline CDR1 is WNHNN and CDR2 SYGVQD (reference sequence). CDR3 length: 13 residues. Trimming removed 3 bases from V and 3 bases from J; junction bases left unmatched: 1. The CDR3 DNA follows: TGCGCCAGCAGTGAAGGGACAGAAGAGACCCAGTACTTC. Translating it yields CASSEGTEETQYF.

The chain employs TRBV11-3 and TRBJ2-3; D is ambiguous. Trimming left V 5 bases short and J 0 bases short, with 3 bases between. Germline CDR1 reads SGHNT; CDR2 reads YENEEA. This CDR3 has 12 amino acids. Here the CDR3 reads CASSISTDTQYF. The CDR3 nucleotides are TGTGCCAGCAGCATCAGCACAGATACGCAGTATTTT.

This clone showed up just a few times. The chain recombines TRBV7-2 with TRBJ1-2; 7 positions agree with TRBD1. The CDR3 consists of 13 residues. J was trimmed by 6 bases and V by 4 bases; bases with no gene match: 5. The germline V gene encodes CDR1 SGHTA and CDR2 FQGNSA. The CDR3 region has the DNA TGTGCCAGCAGCTATCAGGGGGTTGATGGCTACACCTTC. It translates to CASSYQGVDGYTF. The whole variable domain, filled in from reference TRBV7-2 and TRBJ1-2, reads GAGVSQSPSNKVTEKGKDVELRCDPISGHTALYWYRQSLGQGLEFLIYFQGNSAPDKSGLPSDRFSAERTGGSVSTLTIQRTQQEDSAVYLCASSYQGVDGYTFGSGTRLTVV.

This clone was seen a single time. This chain joins TRBV7-9 and TRBJ2-3; 10 nucleotides agree with TRBD1. CDR1 is SEHNR and CDR2 is FQNEAQ in the germline V gene (reference sequence). The length of the CDR3 is 14 residues. Losses at the gene ends were 5 bases for V and 5 bases for J; bases not matched to a gene: 4. In DNA form, the CDR3 reads TGTGCCAGCAGCCGGACAGGGGGTTTAGATACGCAGTATTTT. It codes for CASSRTGGLDTQYF.

The rearrangement joins TRBV27 to TRBJ1-6, with a weak D call TRBD1 (5 bases). The CDR3 sequence is 14 residues long. The V end was cut by 6 bases, the J end by 0 bases, with 6 bases between. Germline V gene lookup returns CDR1 MNHEY and CDR2 SMNVEV (reference sequence). In DNA form, the CDR3 reads TGTGCCAGCAGGGGGCGCTCCTATAATTCACCCCTCCACTTT. Protein sequence: CASRGRSYNSPLHF.

Only one count was recorded for this clone. This chain joins TRBV5-1 and TRBJ1-1; D possibly corresponds to TRBD1 (5 bases). The V end lost 0 bases, the J end lost 5 bases, and 14 bases lay between the germline ends. Germline CDR1 reads SGHRS; CDR2 reads YFSETQ. The CDR3 is made up of 15 amino acids. This chain's CDR3 is CASSLGVPGTTEAFF. The CDR3 DNA reads TGCGCCAGCAGCTTGGGTGTACCCGGGACGACTGAAGCTTTCTTT.

The V call is TRBV7-9, the J call TRBJ2-1; 8 nucleotides match TRBD1. V lost 0 bases, J lost 1 base, and 5 bases stayed unmatched. CDR3 length equals 17 residues. Germline CDR1 reads SEHNR; CDR2 reads FQNEAQ (reference sequence). The CDR3 bases are TGTGCCAGCAGCTTAGCGATAGGGACAGGTTCCTACAATGAGCAGTTCTTC. Its protein product is CASSLAIGTGSYNEQFF.

The chain employs TRBV11-1 and TRBJ2-7, with 10 bases matching TRBD1. Per germline, CDR1 SGHAT and CDR2 FQDESV (reference sequence). This CDR3 is 16 amino acids long. V gave up 3 bases and J gave up 4 bases; unmatched junction bases: 9. CDR3 DNA: TGTGCCAGCAGCTTTCTAGAACCGGGACAGGGGTACGAGCAGTACTTC. This sequence encodes CASSFLEPGQGYEQYF.

The chain is built from TRBV25-1 and TRBJ2-5, with TRBD2 identical over 7 bases. The CDR3 length is 14 residues. The germline CDR1 and CDR2 sequences are MGHDK and SYGVNS. V shed 4 bases, J shed 5 bases, and the junction held 7 bases outside the gene matches. The CDR3 DNA reads TGTGCCAGCAGTGTCGGGGGAGGGGTCGAGACCCAGTACTTC. Amino acids: CASSVGGGVETQYF.

The rearrangement links TRBV10-3 to TRBJ2-7; 9 bases fit TRBD2. The CDR3 loop spans 16 amino acids. Trimming at V came to 5 bases and at J to 3 bases, leaving 11 bases not matched to a gene. Germline V gene data show CDR1 as ENHRY and CDR2 as SYGVKD. This CDR3 is CAISRTLAGTYYEQYF. In DNA, the CDR3 is TGTGCCATCAGTCGGACACTAGCGGGCACGTACTACGAGCAGTACTTC.

J is TRBJ1-5 and V is TRBV29-1; D remains ambiguous. The germline CDR1 and CDR2 sequences are SQVTM and ANQGSEA. V lost 4 bases and J lost 3, with 10 bases in between. CDR3 size: 13 residues. CDR3 DNA: TGCAGCGTTGGCCAGAACGACAATCAGCCCCAGCATTTT. This encodes CSVGQNDNQPQHF.

V and J are TRBV5-6 and TRBJ2-5; TRBD2 is a possible D gene (5 bases). The CDR3 is 16 amino acids. CDR1 is SGHDT and CDR2 is YYEEEE in the germline V gene. V was cut by 0 bases and J by 2 bases, with 14 bases left in between. The CDR3 sequence is CASSLAGNPVQETQYF. The CDR3 coding sequence is TGTGCCAGCAGCTTGGCGGGGAATCCCGTGCAAGAGACCCAGTACTTC.

V gene TRBV5-4 combines with J gene TRBJ2-3, with 10 bases that match TRBD2. Germline V gene sequence: CDR1 SGHNT, CDR2 YYREEE (reference sequence). V was clipped by 4 bases and J by 5 bases; unmatched bases: 7. The CDR3 has 15 residues. Written as DNA, the CDR3 is TGTGCCAGCAGCAGCGGGGGGGACCCTGGAGATACGCAGTATTTT. It yields the protein CASSSGGDPGDTQYF.

The rearrangement uses TRBV9 and TRBJ1-3; D might be TRBD1 (5 bases). Germline V CDR1 and CDR2: SGDLS, YYNGEE. CDR3 length: 16 residues. V was trimmed by 4 bases and J by 0 bases, leaving 14 bases between them. As DNA, the CDR3 is TGTGCCAGCAGCACCGGGACCTTAGGCTCTGGAAACACCATATATTTT. Encoded protein: CASSTGTLGSGNTIYF.

The V and J genes are TRBV5-1 and TRBJ2-7; tentative D call: TRBD2 (5 bases). The CDR3 length is 15 residues. The germline V gene has CDR1 SGHRS and CDR2 YFSETQ. Trimming cost V 4 bases and J 3 bases, with 17 bases left between them. The chain's CDR3 is CASSPQPGGHYEQYV. The CDR3 region has the DNA TGCGCCAGCAGCCCTCAACCCGGAGGCCACTACGAGCAGTACGTC.

The chain couples TRBV2 to TRBJ2-5; 8 bases are a match to TRBD2. Germline V lookup: CDR1 SNHLY, CDR2 FYNNEI. This CDR3 is 15 amino acids long. J lost 5 bases, V lost 3 bases, and 8 bases had no gene match. The CDR3 spells CASSEISGVGETQYF. In DNA form, the CDR3 reads TGTGCCAGCAGTGAGATTAGCGGGGTTGGGGAGACCCAGTACTTC.

This chain uses TRBV19 with TRBJ1-5; D call uncertain. Germline CDR1 is LNHDA and CDR2 is SQIVND (reference sequence). The germline V and J ends were trimmed by 5 bases and 0 bases, with 11 bases remaining between them. The CDR3 totals 15 residues. The CDR3 sequence is CASSLSPLSNQPQHF. Here the CDR3 DNA reads TGTGCCAGTAGTCTATCCCCCCTTAGCAATCAGCCCCAGCATTTT.

The chain joins TRBV6-4 to TRBJ2-7, with D unclear. The CDR3 runs 14 residues. V lost 2 bases and J lost 2, with 10 bases in between. Germline lookup yields CDR1 MRHNA and CDR2 SNTAGT. CDR3: CASSDTRIAYEQYV. CDR3 coding DNA: TGTGCCAGCAGTGACACCAGGATAGCCTACGAGCAGTACGTC.

This rearrangement joins TRBV5-1 to TRBJ2-7; 10 positions match TRBD2. Germline CDR1 SGHRS, CDR2 YFSETQ. The V segment lost 0 bases and the J segment 2 bases; nucleotides outside the gene matches: 5. There are 16 residues in the CDR3. DNA of the CDR3: TGCGCCAGCAGCTTGGTGTCTAGCGGGAGTCCCTACGAGCAGTACTTC. This translates into CASSLVSSGSPYEQYF.

In this sample, this clone turned up once. The chain is built from TRBV5-8 and TRBJ1-4; D unresolved. Between the trimmed V and J ends, which lost 1 base and 0 bases, there was a span of 7 bases. The CDR3 sequence is 15 residues long. Germline assignment: CDR1 SGHTS and CDR2 YDEGEE. The CDR3 protein is CASSLQVATNEKLFF. In DNA form, the CDR3 reads TGTGCCAGCAGCTTGCAAGTTGCAACTAATGAAAAACTGTTTTTT.

The rearrangement links TRBV11-3 to TRBJ2-3; D is unresolved. CDR3 size: 14 residues. The V end lost 5 bases, the J end lost 4 bases, and 13 bases lay between the germline ends. CDR1 and CDR2 (germline): SGHNT, YENEEA. The CDR3 DNA sequence: TGTGCCAGCAGCCCCGACGGTCCTGCAGATACGCAGTATTTT. Its protein product is CASSPDGPADTQYF.

The V gene is TRBV11-2, the J gene TRBJ1-6; D is unresolved. The germline V gene encodes CDR1 SGHAT and CDR2 FQNNGV. The CDR3 extends over 14 amino acids. Trimming shortened V by 3 bases and J by 6 bases, and 9 bases separated the two germline ends. The CDR3 here is CASSFRVTNSPLHF. The CDR3, as DNA: TGTGCCAGCAGCTTTCGGGTCACTAATTCACCCCTCCACTTT.

V usage is TRBV6-5 and J usage is TRBJ2-1, with TRBD2 identical over 8 bases. CDR1 and CDR2 from the germline V gene are MNHEY and SVGAGI. J lost 7 bases, V lost 1 base, and 9 bases had no gene match. The CDR3 extends over 16 amino acids. CDR3 residues: CASSYLSGRNFNEQFF. CDR3 sequence (DNA): TGTGCCAGCAGTTACTTAAGCGGGAGAAACTTTAATGAGCAGTTCTTC.

The V call is TRBV14, the J call TRBJ1-2; tentative D call: TRBD1 (6 bases). The CDR3 contains 12 residues. Deletions cut 4 bases from V and 9 bases from J, with 12 bases between. The germline CDR1 and CDR2 sequences are SGHDN and FVKESK. CDR3 nucleotide sequence: TGTGCCAGCAGCCTCCCGACAGGTCGCTACACCTTC. It codes for CASSLPTGRYTF.

V usage is TRBV18 and J usage is TRBJ1-1; maybe TRBD1 (6 bases). The CDR3 is 12 amino acids. V lost 6 bases and J 7 bases, leaving 12 bases between the germline ends. The germline gives CDR1 KGHSH, CDR2 LQKENI. The CDR3 region has the DNA TGTGCCAGCTCCCAGGAGGGGGTTGAAGCTTTCTTT. It codes for CASSQEGVEAFF.

This clone appeared a single time. CDR3 nucleotides: TGTGCCAGCAGCTTGGAAGGGGGAATAGGTACTGAAGCTTTCTTT. Amino acid sequence: CASSLEGGIGTEAFF. The chain couples TRBV5-4 to TRBJ1-1; D is possibly TRBD1 (6 bases). CDR1 and CDR2 from the germline V gene are SGHNT and YYREEE (reference sequence). This CDR3 has 15 residues. Deletions cut 0 bases from V and 5 bases from J, with 14 bases between.

The J gene is TRBJ1-5, the V gene TRBV5-6; 8 nucleotides align to TRBD1. The CDR3 runs 16 residues. The J segment lost 4 bases and the V segment lost 3 bases, leaving 9 bases of the junction unmatched. The germline gives CDR1 SGHDT, CDR2 YYEEEE. The CDR3 DNA is TGTGCCAGCAGCTCCGACAGGGGTAGTCCAAATCAGCCCCAGCATTTT. It codes for CASSSDRGSPNQPQHF.